This T cell receptor (beta chain) was captured by sequencing in a study of T-cell reconstitution after alpha-beta-depleted transplantation in children. It was with unique molecular identifiers that the TCRbeta library was prepared. TCRdb recomputed calls from the PCR reads with MiXCR, one row per CDR3 protein. The data show around 960,000 distinct CDR3 sequences, with roughly 29% seen just once and 28% held by the top ten. Looked up from germline, CDR1 is SGHAT and CDR2 is FQDESV (reference sequence). The V end was cut by 5 bases, the J end by 3 bases, with 20 bases between. The CDR3 length is 16 residues. The study's findings and limits: Two months or so post-transplant, alpha-beta T cells reportedly derived from several hundred expanded graft clones. Diversity and T-cell counts at one year after transplant derived mostly from new T cells.

This clonotype has a handful of counts. Antigen specificity is unknown. Sequencing used PBMCs, mostly from graft donor cells, obtained 360 days after TCRalphabeta/CD19-depleted stem cell transplant. The clonotype originates from a boy under three years old who had a stem cell transplant for SCID, so the T cells may come from the graft donor. This sequence joins TRBV11-1 and TRBJ2-7, with D maybe TRBD2 (6 bases). CDR3 protein: CASSLGRRDWGYEQYF. CDR3 DNA sequence: TGTGCCAGCAGCCTCGGGCGGCGGGATTGGGGCTACGAGCAGTACTTC.